Below, one T cell receptor (beta chain) is given with its context. This entry is derived from a study of T cell changes during pregnancy in multiple sclerosis. The CDR3 runs to 13 residues. The germline gives CDR1 SGHAT, CDR2 FQNNGV. Deletions cut 5 bases from V and 4 bases from J, with 8 bases between. Clones were sequenced by immunoSEQ multiplex PCR, and TCRdb holds only the in-frame ones, with some missing. The sample consists of 50,000 to 60,000 clones, 80% to 90% of them appearing once. This chain uses TRBV11-2 with TRBJ1-4; D remains unclear. Sequencing used CD4+ T cells from peripheral blood mononuclear cells, obtained in the first trimester of pregnancy. This TCR was sampled from a female donor with multiple sclerosis, enrolled in a pregnancy study. CDR3 sequence reads: CASSRGVNEKLFF. The CDR3 DNA sequence: TGTGCCAGCAGCCGCGGAGTTAATGAAAAACTGTTTTTT.